This T cell receptor (beta chain) was identified in a study of blood T cells in healthy people across ages. Through a sample-barcoded 5' primer and a J-beta primer mix, a second PCR was run for 7 to 11 cycles. Through a template-switch adaptor with 12 random nucleotides, each cDNA molecule received a tag. Any given sample supplied a minimum of 3 million CDR3-containing paired-end reads. TCRdb reprocessed the 5' RACE reads via MiXCR and lists one record per CDR3 protein. The table includes about 930,000 distinct CDR3 sequences, 25% to 30% detected once. The CDR3 consists of 13 residues. The germline CDR1 and CDR2 sequences are SGDLS and YYNGEE. This clonotype was found a few times. A much larger clonotype is one base distant, so this may be a read error. The data were also submitted as part of a second study, on T cells of mothers and their children. That publication notes: cDNA was synthesized from all extracted RNA at about 1.6 ug per reaction. No T cell clones of persistent microchimeric origin were detected.

The receptor's source is a woman aged 40 to 55 in good health. The rearrangement links TRBV9 to TRBJ1-2; perhaps TRBD1 as D (6 bases). The sample taken for sequencing was blood. Here the CDR3 reads CTSSVGGSYGYTF. CDR3 nucleotide sequence: TGTACCAGCAGCGTAGGGGGAAGCTATGGCTACACCTTC.